This T cell receptor beta chain was documented in a study of blood T cells in healthy people across ages. Overall study results and limits: In long-lived donors, naive CD4+ cell counts and diversity exceeded those of aged donors.

Points on this clonotype: The target antigen is unknown.

CDR1 is MDHEN, CDR2 SYDVKM, per germline. V gave up 7 bases and J gave up 3 bases, with 9 bases separating them. CDR3 length: 12 residues. Together with a sample-barcoded 5' primer, a J-beta primer mix was included in a second PCR lasting about 7 to 11 cycles. A single record per CDR3 protein comes from TCRdb applying MiXCR to the 5' RACE reads. The data contain 850,000 to 950,000 distinct CDR3 sequences, about 28% of them singletons. The sequenced sample consisted of blood. The genes are TRBV28 and TRBJ1-1; D remains ambiguous. The TCR was taken from a woman of 80 years or more in good health. The CDR3 region has the DNA TGTGCCAGCACCCGGTCCTACACTGAAGCTTTCTTT. Residues: CASTRSYTEAFF. The full variable domain, its missing parts supplied by reference TRBV28 and TRBJ1-1, is DVKVTQSSRYLVKRTGEKVFLECVQDMDHENMFWYRQDPGLGLRLIYFSYDVKMKEKGDIPEGYSVSREKKERFSLILESASTNQTSMYLCASTRSYTEAFFGQGTRLTVV.